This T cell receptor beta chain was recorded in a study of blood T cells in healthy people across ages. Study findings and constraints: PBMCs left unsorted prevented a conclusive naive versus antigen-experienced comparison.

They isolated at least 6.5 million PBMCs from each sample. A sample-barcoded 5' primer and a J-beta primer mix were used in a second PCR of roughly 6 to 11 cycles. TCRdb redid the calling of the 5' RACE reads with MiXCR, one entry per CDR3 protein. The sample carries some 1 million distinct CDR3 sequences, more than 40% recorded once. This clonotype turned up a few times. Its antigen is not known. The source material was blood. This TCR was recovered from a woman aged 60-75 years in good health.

This chain's CDR3 is CSVETGGGSYEQYF. The CDR3 DNA reads TGCAGCGTAGAAACGGGGGGGGGCTCCTACGAGCAGTACTTC. The chain links TRBV29-1 to TRBJ2-7; 8 bases map to TRBD2. J lost 0 bases, V lost 6 bases, and 7 bases had no gene match. The CDR3 is 14 amino acids. CDR1 and CDR2 from the germline V gene are SQVTM and ANQGSEA.